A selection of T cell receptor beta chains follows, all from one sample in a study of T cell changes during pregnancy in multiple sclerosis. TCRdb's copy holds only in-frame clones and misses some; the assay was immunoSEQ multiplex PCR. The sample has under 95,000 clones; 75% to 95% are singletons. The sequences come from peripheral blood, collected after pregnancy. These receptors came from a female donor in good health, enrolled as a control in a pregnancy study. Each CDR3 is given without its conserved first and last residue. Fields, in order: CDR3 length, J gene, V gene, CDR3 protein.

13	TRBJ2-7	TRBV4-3	ASSQERGASYEQY
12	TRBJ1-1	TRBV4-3	ASSQEGGRTEAF
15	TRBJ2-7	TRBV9	ASSAPSGGQGVYEQY
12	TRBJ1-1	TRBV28	ASSLYRGIGEAF
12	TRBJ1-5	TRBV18	ASSPQRVGQPQH
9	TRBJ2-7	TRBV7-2	ASSLGQGQY
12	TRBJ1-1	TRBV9	ASSVGLPNTEAF
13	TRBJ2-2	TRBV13	ATGQRGGNTGELF
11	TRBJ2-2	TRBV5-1	ASGLIVTGELF
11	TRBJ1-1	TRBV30	AWETGVNTEAF
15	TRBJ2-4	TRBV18	ASSPPRTALAKNIQY